This T cell receptor (beta chain) comes out of a study of T cell changes during pregnancy in multiple sclerosis. V shed 6 bases, J shed 5 bases, and the junction held 5 bases outside the gene matches. This CDR3 has 13 amino acids. CDR1 is MNHNS and CDR2 is SASEGT in the germline V gene. Some clones are missing from TCRdb's copy, which holds only in-frame ones; the method was immunoSEQ multiplex PCR. The sample has 40,000 to 55,000 clones; 90% to 95% are singletons. The rearrangement joins TRBV6-1 to TRBJ1-1; 8 bases align to TRBD1. The receptor comes from a female donor with multiple sclerosis, enrolled in a pregnancy study. The sample consisted of CD4+ T cells from peripheral blood mononuclear cells, taken before pregnancy. The CDR3 sequence: CASRQGAMTEAFF. Written as DNA, the CDR3 is TGTGCCAGCAGGCAGGGGGCAATGACTGAAGCTTTCTTT.